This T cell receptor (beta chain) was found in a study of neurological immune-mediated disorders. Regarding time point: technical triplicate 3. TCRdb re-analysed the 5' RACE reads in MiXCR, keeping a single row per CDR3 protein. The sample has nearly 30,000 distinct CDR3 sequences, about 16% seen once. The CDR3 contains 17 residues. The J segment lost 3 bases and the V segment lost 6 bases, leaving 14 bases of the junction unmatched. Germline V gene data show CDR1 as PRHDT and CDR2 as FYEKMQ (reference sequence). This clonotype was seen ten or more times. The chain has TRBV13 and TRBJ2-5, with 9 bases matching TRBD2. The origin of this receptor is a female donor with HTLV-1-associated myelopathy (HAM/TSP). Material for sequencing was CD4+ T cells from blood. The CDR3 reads CASRPTRERGVEETQYF. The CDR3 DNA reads TGTGCCAGCAGACCCACCCGGGAGCGGGGGGTGGAAGAGACCCAGTACTTC.